This T cell receptor (beta chain) was recorded in a study of blood T cell repertoires in COVID-19. In the study overall: Sites in the United States, Italy and Spain provided acute and convalescent COVID-19 samples. From T cells, B-cell-depleted T cells, or PBMCs came the material, which was cDNA or gDNA.

How the authors handled the data: Estimates of nucleated cell counts were drawn from the amplification of reference gene primers. The data were produced by immunoSEQ multiplex PCR, yet TCRdb's version contains in-frame clones alone and is incomplete. V and J calls and clone size are given by that table; D and trimming were obtained from the DNA. The sample has roughly 73,000 clones, more than 80% seen once. V lost 5 bases and J lost 4, with 12 bases in between. The CDR3 totals 13 residues. Germline assignment: CDR1 LNHDA and CDR2 SQIVND (reference sequence). This chain links TRBV19 with TRBJ2-7; D may be TRBD1 (5 bases). Material: peripheral blood. This receptor was taken from a woman aged 70-85 years with acute or convalescent COVID-19. The CDR3 is CASSFQGEYEQYF. For the CDR3, the DNA is TGTGCCAGTAGTTTTCAGGGTGAATACGAGCAGTACTTC.